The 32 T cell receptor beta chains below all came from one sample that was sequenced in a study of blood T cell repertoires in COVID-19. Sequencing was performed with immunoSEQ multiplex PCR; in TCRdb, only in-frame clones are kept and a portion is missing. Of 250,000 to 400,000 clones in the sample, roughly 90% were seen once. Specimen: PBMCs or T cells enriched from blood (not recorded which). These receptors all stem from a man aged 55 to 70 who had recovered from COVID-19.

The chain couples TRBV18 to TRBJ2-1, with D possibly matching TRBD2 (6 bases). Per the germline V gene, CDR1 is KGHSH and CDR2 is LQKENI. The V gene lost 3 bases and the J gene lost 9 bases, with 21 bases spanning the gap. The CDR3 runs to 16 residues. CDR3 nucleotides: TGTGCCAGCTCACCTTGGGACTCGACCACCCCTCCTGAGCAGTTCTTC. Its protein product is CASSPWDSTTPPEQFF. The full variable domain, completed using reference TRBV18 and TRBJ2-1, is NAGVMQNPRHLVRRRGQEARLRCSPMKGHSHVYWYRQLPEEGLKFMVYLQKENIIDESGMPKERFSAEFPKEGPSILRIQQVVRGDSAAYFCASSPWDSTTPPEQFFGPGTRLTVL.

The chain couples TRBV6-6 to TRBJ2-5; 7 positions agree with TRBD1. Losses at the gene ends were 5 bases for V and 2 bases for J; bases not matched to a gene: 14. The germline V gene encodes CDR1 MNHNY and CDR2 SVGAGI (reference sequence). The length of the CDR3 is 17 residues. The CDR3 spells CASSLGWGRRGQETQYF. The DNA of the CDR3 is TGTGCCAGCAGTCTCGGTTGGGGGCGCAGGGGGCAAGAGACCCAGTACTTC.

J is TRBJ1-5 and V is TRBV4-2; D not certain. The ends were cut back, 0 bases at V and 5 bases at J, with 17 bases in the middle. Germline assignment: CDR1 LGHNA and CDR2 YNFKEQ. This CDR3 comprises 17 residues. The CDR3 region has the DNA TGTGCCAGCAGCCAAGAGGCCTCCAATGCCCCTCATCAGCCCCAGCATTTT. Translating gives CASSQEASNAPHQPQHF.

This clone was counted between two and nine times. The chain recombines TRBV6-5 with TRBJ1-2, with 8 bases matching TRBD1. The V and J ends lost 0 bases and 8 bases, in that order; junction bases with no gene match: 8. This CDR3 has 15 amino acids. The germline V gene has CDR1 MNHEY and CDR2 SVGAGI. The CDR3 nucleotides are TGTGCCAGCAGTTACTCGACGCAGGGGGCCATCGGCTACACCTTC. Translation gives CASSYSTQGAIGYTF.

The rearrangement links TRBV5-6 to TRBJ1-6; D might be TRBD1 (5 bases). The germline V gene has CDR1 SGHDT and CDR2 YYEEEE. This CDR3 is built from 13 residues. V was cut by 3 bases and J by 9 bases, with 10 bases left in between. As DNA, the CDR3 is TGTGCCAGCAGCTGGGGGGGATCTTCACCCCTCCACTTT. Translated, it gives CASSWGGSSPLHF.

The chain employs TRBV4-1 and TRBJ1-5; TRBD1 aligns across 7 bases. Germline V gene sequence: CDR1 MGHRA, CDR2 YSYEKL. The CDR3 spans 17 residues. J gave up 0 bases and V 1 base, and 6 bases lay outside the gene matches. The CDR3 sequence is CASSQGGTVYSNQPQHF. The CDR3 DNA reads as TGCGCCAGCAGCCAAGGAGGGACAGTGTATAGCAATCAGCCCCAGCATTTT.

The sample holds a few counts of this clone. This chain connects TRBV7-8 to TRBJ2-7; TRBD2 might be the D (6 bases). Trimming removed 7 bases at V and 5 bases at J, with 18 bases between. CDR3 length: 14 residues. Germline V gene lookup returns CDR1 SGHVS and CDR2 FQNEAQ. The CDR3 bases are TGTGCCAGCACCCTGGGAGGCAAGCCCCACGAGCAGTACTTC. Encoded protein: CASTLGGKPHEQYF.

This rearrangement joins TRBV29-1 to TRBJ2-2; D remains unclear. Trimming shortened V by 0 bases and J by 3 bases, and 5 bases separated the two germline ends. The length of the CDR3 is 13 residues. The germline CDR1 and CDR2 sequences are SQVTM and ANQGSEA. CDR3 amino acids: CSVEDPHTGELFF. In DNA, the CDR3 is TGCAGCGTTGAAGACCCTCACACCGGGGAGCTGTTTTTT.

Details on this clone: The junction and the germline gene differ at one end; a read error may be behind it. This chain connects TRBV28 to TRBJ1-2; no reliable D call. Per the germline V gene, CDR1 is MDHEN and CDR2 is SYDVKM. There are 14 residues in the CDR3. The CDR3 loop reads CAGSLFAGSNGYTF. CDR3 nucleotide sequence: TGTGCCGGCAGTTTATTTGCGGGTTCAAATGGCTACACCTTC.

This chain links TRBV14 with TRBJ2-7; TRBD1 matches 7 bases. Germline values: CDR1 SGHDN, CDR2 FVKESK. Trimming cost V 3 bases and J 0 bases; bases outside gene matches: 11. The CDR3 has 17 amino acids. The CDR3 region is CASSQAYFGTVSYEQYF. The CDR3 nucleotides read TGTGCCAGCAGCCAGGCTTACTTCGGGACAGTCTCCTACGAGCAGTACTTC.

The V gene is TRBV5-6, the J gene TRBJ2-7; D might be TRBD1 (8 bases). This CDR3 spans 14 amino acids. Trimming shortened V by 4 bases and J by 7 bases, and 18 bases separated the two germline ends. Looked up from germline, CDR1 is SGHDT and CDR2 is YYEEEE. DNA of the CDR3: TGTGCCAGCAGCACAGGGGGGGCGCCCGGGGAGCAGTACTTC. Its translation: CASSTGGAPGEQYF.

As DNA, the CDR3 is TGTGCCAGCAGGGGGACAGGGGGAGGTTGGTGGGAGACCCAGTACTTC. It codes for CASRGTGGGWWETQYF. V is TRBV28 and J is TRBJ2-5; 11 nucleotides line up with TRBD1. The CDR3 runs to 16 residues. The germline V gene encodes CDR1 MDHEN and CDR2 SYDVKM. J gave up 5 bases and V 6 bases, and 11 bases lay outside the gene matches.

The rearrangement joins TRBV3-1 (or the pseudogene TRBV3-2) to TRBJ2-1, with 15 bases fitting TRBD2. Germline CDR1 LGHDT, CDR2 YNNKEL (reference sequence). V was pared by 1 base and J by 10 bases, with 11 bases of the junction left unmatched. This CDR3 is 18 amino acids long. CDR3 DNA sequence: TGTGCCAGCAGCCAAGGGGTTCCGGGACTAGCGGGAGGAGACGAGCAGTTCTTC. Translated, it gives CASSQGVPGLAGGDEQFF.

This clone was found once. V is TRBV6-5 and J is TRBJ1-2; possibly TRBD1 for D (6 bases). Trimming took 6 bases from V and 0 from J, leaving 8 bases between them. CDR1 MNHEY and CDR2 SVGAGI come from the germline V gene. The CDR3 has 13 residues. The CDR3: CASRGGANYGYTF. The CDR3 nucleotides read TGTGCCAGCAGAGGGGGAGCTAACTATGGCTACACCTTC.

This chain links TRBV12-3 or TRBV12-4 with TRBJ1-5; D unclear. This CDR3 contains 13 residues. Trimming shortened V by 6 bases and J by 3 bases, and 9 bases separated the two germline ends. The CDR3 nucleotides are TGTGCCAGCAGGGAGACCCTCAATCAGCCCCAGCATTTT. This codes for CASRETLNQPQHF.

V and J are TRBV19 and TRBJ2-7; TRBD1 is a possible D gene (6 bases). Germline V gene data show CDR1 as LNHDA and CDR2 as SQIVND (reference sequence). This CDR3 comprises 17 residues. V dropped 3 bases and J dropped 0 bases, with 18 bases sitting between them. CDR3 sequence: CASSIEAHSGASYEQYF. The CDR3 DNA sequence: TGTGCCAGTAGTATCGAGGCTCACTCAGGGGCCTCCTACGAGCAGTACTTC.

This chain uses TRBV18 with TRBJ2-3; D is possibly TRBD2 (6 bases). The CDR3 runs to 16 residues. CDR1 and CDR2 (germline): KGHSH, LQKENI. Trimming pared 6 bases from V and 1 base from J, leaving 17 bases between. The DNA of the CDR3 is TGTGCCAGCTCTGGGCTCCGAGCGGGCGGCACAGATACGCAGTATTTT. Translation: CASSGLRAGGTDTQYF.

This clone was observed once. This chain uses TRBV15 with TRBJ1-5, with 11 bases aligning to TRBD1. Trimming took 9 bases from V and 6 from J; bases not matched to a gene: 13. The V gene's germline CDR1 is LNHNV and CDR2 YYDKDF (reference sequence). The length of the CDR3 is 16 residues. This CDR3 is CATGQGALVDSQPQHF. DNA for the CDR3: TGTGCCACAGGACAGGGGGCTCTTGTTGACAGTCAGCCCCAGCATTTT.

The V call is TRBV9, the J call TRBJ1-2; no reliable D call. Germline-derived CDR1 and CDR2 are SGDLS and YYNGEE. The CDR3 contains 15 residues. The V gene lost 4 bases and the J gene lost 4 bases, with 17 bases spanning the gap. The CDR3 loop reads CASSPPVFSGYGYTF. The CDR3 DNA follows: TGTGCCAGCAGCCCCCCGGTCTTCTCTGGCTATGGCTACACCTTC.

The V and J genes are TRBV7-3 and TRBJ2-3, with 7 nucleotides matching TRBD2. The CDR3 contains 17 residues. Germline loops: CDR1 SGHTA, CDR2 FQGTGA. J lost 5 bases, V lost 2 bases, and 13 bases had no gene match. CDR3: CASSLGLGGSSVDTQYF. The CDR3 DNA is TGTGCCAGCAGCTTAGGGCTTGGCGGGAGTTCGGTAGATACGCAGTATTTT.

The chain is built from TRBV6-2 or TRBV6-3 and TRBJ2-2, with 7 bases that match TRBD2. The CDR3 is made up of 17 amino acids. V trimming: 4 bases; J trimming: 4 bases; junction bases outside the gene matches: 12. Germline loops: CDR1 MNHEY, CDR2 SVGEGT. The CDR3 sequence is CASSLPPGRALTGELFF. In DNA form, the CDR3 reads TGTGCCAGCAGTTTACCCCCAGGGAGGGCGCTCACCGGGGAGCTGTTTTTT.

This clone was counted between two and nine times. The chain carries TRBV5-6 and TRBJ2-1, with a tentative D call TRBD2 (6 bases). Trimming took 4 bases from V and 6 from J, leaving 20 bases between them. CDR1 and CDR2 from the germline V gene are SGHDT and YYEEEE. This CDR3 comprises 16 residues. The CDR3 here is CASSPLRGIQRNEQFF. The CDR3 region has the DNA TGTGCCAGCAGCCCACTGCGGGGAATCCAACGCAATGAGCAGTTCTTC.

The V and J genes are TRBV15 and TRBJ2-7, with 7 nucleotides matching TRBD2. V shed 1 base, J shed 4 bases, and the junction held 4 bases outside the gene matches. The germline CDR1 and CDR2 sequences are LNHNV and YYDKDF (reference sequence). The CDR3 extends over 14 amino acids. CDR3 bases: TGTGCCACCAGCAGAGCCCCGGGGGGTTACGAGCAGTACTTC. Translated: CATSRAPGGYEQYF.

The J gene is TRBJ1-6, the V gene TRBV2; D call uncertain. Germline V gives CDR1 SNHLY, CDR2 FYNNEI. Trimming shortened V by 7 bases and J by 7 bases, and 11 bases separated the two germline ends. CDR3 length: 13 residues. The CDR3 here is CASTESRNSPLHF. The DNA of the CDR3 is TGTGCCAGCACTGAGAGCCGCAATTCACCCCTCCACTTT.

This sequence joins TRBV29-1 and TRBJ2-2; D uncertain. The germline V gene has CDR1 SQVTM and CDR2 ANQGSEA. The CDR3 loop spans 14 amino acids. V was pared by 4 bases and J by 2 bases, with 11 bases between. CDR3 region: CSVVRNSNTGELFF. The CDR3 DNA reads TGCAGCGTTGTCCGTAATAGTAACACCGGGGAGCTGTTTTTT.

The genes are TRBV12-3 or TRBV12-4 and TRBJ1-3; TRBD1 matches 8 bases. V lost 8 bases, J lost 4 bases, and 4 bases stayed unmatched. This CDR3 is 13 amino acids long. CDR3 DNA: TGTGCCAGCGGGACAGGAGCAGGAAACACCATATATTTT. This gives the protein CASGTGAGNTIYF.

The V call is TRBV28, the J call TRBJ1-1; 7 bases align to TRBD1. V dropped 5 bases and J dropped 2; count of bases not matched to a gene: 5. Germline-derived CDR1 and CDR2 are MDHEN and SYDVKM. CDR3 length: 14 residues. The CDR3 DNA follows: TGTGCCAGCAGTCTTCGACAGGGTAACACTGAAGCTTTCTTT. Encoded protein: CASSLRQGNTEAFF.

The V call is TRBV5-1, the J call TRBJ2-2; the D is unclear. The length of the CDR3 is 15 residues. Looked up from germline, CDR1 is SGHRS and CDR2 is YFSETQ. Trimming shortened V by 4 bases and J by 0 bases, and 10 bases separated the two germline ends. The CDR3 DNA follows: TGCGCCAGCAGCAACTCCGGGTCGAACACCGGGGAGCTGTTTTTT. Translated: CASSNSGSNTGELFF.

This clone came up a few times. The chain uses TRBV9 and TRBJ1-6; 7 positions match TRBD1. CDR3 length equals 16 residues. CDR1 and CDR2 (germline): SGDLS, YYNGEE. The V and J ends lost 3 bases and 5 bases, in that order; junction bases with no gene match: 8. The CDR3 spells CASSAQTGQDNSPLHF. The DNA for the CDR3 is TGTGCCAGCAGCGCCCAGACAGGGCAGGATAATTCACCCCTCCACTTT. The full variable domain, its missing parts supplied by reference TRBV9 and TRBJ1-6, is DSGVTQTPKHLITATGQRVTLRCSPRSGDLSVYWYQQSLDQGLQFLIQYYNGEERAKGNILERFSAQQFPDLHSELNLSSLELGDSALYFCASSAQTGQDNSPLHFGNGTRLTVT.

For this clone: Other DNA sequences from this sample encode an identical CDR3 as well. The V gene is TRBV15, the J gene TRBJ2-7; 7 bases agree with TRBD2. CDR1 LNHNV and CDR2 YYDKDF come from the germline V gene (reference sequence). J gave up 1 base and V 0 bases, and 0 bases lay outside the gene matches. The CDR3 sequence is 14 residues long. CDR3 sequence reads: CATSREGGSYEQYF. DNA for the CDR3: TGTGCCACCAGCAGAGAGGGAGGGTCCTACGAGCAGTACTTC.

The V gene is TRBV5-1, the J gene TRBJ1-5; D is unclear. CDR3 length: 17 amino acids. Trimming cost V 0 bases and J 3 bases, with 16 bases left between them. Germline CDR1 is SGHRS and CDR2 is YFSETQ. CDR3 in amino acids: CASSLGSRAGDNQPQHF. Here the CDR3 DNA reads TGCGCCAGCAGCTTGGGCTCGAGGGCCGGGGACAATCAGCCCCAGCATTTT.

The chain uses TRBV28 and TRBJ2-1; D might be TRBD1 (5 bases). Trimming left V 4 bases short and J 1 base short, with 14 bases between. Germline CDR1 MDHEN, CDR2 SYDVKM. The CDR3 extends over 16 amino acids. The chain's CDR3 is CASSSTTGPSYNEQFF. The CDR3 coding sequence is TGTGCCAGCAGTTCTACCACAGGACCATCCTACAATGAGCAGTTCTTC.